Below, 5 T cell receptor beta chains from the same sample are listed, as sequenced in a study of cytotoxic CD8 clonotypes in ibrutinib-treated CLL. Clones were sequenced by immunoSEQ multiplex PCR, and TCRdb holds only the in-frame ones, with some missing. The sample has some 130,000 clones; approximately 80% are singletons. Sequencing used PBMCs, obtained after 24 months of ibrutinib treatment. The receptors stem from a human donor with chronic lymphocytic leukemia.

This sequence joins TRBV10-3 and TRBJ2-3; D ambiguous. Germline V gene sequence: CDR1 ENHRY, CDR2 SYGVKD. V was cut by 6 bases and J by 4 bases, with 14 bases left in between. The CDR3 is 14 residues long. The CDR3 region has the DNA TGTGCCATCAGCCCCGGCTGGGGTTCAGATACGCAGTATTTT. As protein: CAISPGWGSDTQYF.

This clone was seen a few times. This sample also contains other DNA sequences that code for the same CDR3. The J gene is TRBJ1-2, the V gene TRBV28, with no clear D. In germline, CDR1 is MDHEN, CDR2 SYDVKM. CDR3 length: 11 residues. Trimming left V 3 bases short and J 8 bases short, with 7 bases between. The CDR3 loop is CASSLGLGYTF. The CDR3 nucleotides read TGTGCCAGCAGTTTGGGATTAGGCTACACCTTC.

In DNA form, the CDR3 reads TGTGCCACCCAGGGGAGGGATAATGAAAAACTGTTTTTT. Residues: CATQGRDNEKLFF. The J gene is TRBJ1-4, the V gene TRBV10-3, with D perhaps TRBD1 (6 bases). Trimming removed 10 bases from V and 4 bases from J, with 13 bases in between. This CDR3 comprises 13 residues. Germline-derived CDR1 and CDR2 are ENHRY and SYGVKD.

The CDR3 reads CASSPQQGGHYEQYF. The CDR3 nucleotides are TGTGCCAGTAGTCCCCAACAGGGAGGACACTACGAGCAGTACTTC. The chain has TRBV19 and TRBJ2-7; D may match TRBD1 or TRBD2 (6 bases each). Germline V CDR1 and CDR2: LNHDA, SQIVND (reference sequence). V shed 5 bases and J shed 3 bases, with 17 bases lying between them. This CDR3 spans 15 amino acids.

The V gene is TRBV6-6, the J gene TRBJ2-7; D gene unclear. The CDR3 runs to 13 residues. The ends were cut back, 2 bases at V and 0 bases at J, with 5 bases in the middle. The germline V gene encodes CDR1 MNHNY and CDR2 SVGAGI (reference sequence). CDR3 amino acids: CASSYPSSYEQYF. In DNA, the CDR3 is TGTGCCAGCAGTTACCCGAGCTCCTACGAGCAGTACTTC.